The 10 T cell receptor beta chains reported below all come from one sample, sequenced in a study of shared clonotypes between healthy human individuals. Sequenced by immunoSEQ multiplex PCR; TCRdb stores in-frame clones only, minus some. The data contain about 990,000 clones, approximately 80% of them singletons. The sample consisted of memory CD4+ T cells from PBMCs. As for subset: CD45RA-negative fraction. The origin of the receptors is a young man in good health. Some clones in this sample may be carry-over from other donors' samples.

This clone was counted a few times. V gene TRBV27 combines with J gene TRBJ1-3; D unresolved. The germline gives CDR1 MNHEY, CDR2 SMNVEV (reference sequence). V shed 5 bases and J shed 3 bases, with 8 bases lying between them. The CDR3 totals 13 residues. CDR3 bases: TGTGCCAGCAGTCCCCCAGGTGGAAACACCATATATTTT. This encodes CASSPPGGNTIYF.

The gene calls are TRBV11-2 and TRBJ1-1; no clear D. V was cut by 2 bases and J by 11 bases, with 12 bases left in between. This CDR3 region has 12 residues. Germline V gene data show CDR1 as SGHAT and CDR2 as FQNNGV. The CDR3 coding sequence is TGTGCCAGCAGCTTAACGGGGATTGCTGCTTTCTTT. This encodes CASSLTGIAAFF.

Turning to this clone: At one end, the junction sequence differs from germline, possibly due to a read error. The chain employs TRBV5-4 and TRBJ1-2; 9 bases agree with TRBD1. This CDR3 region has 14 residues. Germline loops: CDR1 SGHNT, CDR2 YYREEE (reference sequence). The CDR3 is CASSSQTGGPFGVF. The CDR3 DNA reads TGTGCCAGCAGCTCCCAGACAGGGGGGCCCTTTGGGGTCTTC.

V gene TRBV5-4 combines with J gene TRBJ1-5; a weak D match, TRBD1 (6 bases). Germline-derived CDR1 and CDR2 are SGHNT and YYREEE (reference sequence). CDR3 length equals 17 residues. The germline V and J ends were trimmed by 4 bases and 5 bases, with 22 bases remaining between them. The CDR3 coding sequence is TGTGCCAGCAGCCCATCCCCCACGGGACAAGGAGATCAGCCCCAGCATTTT. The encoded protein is CASSPSPTGQGDQPQHF. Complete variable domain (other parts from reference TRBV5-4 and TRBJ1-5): ETGVTQSPTHLIKTRGQQVTLRCSSQSGHNTVSWYQQALGQGPQFIFQYYREEENGRGNFPPRFSGLQFPNYSSELNVNALELDDSALYLCASSPSPTGQGDQPQHFGDGTRLSIL.

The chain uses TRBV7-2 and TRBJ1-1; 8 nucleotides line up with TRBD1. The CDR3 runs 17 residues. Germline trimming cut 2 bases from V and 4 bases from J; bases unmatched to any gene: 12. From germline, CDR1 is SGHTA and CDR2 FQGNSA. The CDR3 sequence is CASSLNLARGPSTEAFF. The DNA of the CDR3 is TGTGCCAGCAGCTTAAATCTAGCCAGGGGGCCCTCCACTGAAGCTTTCTTT.

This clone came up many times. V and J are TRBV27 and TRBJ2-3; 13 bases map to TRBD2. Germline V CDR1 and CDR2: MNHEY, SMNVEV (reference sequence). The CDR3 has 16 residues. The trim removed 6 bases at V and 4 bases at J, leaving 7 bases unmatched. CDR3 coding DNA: TGTGCCAGCAGACGGACTAGCGGGAGTAGGTCAGATACGCAGTATTTT. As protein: CASRRTSGSRSDTQYF.

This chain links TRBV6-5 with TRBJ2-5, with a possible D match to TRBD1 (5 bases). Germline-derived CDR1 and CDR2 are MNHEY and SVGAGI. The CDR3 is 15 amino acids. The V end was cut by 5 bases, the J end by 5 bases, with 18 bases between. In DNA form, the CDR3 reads TGTGCCAGCAGTAAAGTAGAGGCAGGGCCGGAGACCCAGTACTTC. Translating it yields CASSKVEAGPETQYF.

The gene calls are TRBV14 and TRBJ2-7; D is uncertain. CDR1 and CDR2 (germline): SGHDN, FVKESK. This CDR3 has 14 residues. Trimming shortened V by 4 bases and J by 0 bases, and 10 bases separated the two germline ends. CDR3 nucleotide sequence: TGTGCCAGCAGCCTTATGCCGACCTCCTACGAGCAGTACTTC. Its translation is CASSLMPTSYEQYF.

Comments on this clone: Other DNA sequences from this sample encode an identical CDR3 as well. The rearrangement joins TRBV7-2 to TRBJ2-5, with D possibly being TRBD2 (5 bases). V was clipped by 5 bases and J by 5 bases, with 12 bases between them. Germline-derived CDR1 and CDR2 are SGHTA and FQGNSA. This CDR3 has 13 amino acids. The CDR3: CASSPRAGETQYF. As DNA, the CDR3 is TGTGCCAGCAGCCCGCGGGCCGGGGAGACCCAGTACTTC.

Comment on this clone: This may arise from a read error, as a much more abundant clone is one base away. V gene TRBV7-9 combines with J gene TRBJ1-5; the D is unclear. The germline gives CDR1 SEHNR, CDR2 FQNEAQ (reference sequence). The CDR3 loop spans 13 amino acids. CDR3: CARSLGGNQPQHF. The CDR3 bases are TGTGCCAGAAGCTTAGGCGGCAATCAGCCCCAGCATTTT.